The sequence of this T cell receptor beta chain was determined in a study of cytomegalovirus exposure and HLA in healthy donors. Overall study context: When 350 to 500 donors were genotyped, just over 80% of them were found to fall in the Caucasian-associated ancestry cluster. Regarding the study as a whole: Among immune exposure information, only CMV serostatus was available.

Per germline, CDR1 MNHNY and CDR2 SVGAGI (reference sequence). With V trimmed by 6 bases and J by 2 bases, 7 bases remained unmatched. The CDR3 consists of 15 residues. PCR amplification relied on 60 Vbeta primers (plus 13 Jbeta primers). Per the study methods: About 11 million of some 80 million unique TCR beta chains were shared, per a later count. Using immunoSEQ multiplex PCR, the repertoire was profiled, and TCRdb retains in-frame clones only, with some absent. That table supplies the V and J calls and clone size; D and trimming were determined from the DNA. The sample shows 140,000 to 150,000 clones, around 72% of them seen only once. Turning to this clone: The antigen remains undetermined.

The chain employs TRBV6-6 and TRBJ2-5, with 9 bases fitting TRBD1. The sequenced material came from PBMCs. The receptor's source is a man aged 35 to 55 in good health and CMV-seronegative. The CDR3, as DNA: TGTGCCAGCAGGAACGCCGGGACAGGGCAAGAGACCCAGTACTTC. It is translated as CASRNAGTGQETQYF.